The 28 T cell receptor beta chains given below trace back to one sample, sequenced in a study of cytomegalovirus exposure and HLA in healthy donors. Libraries were prepared by immunoSEQ multiplex PCR; TCRdb keeps only in-frame clonotypes and omits some of them. The sample shows some 190,000 clones, approximately 89% of them seen only once. The specimen was PBMCs. These TCRs come from a man aged 25-45 years in good health and CMV-seropositive.

The chain employs TRBV19 and TRBJ2-5; maybe TRBD2 (6 bases). The V and J ends lost 3 bases and 5 bases respectively, with 13 bases between them. The V gene's germline CDR1 is LNHDA and CDR2 SQIVND (reference sequence). The CDR3 is 14 amino acids. This chain's CDR3 is CASSMNAGPETQYF. The CDR3 coding sequence is TGTGCCAGTAGTATGAACGCGGGGCCGGAGACCCAGTACTTC.

This clone was found once. The chain links TRBV7-8 to TRBJ2-7, with D possibly TRBD2 on 6 matching bases. Germline CDR1 SGHVS, CDR2 FQNEAQ. Between the trimmed V and J ends, which lost 1 base and 0 bases, there was a span of 10 bases. The CDR3 runs 15 residues. CDR3 sequence (DNA): TGTGCCAGCAGCTTAGGAGGGAGGAGCTCCTACGAGCAGTACTTC. It encodes CASSLGGRSSYEQYF.

CDR3 bases: TGCGCCAGCAGCCAAGATGGACAGTACCTGGGCGAGCAGTACTTC. It translates to CASSQDGQYLGEQYF. The V gene is TRBV4-1, the J gene TRBJ2-7, with a weak D call TRBD1 (6 bases). The length of the CDR3 is 15 residues. From germline, CDR1 is MGHRA and CDR2 YSYEKL. V lost 0 bases to trimming and J lost 6 bases, with 15 bases between them.

The gene calls are TRBV25-1 and TRBJ1-4; 9 bases line up with TRBD1. Trimming removed 5 bases from V and 4 bases from J; junction bases left unmatched: 2. CDR3 size: 14 residues. Per the germline V gene, CDR1 is MGHDK and CDR2 is SYGVNS. In DNA form, the CDR3 reads TGTGCCAGCAGTCACAGGGGGCATAATGAAAAACTGTTTTTT. This codes for CASSHRGHNEKLFF.

The genes are TRBV9 and TRBJ2-7, with D perhaps TRBD1 or TRBD2 (5 bases each). Looked up from germline, CDR1 is SGDLS and CDR2 is YYNGEE. The CDR3 has 14 residues. Trimming pared 3 bases from V and 3 bases from J, leaving 13 bases between. CDR3 loop: CASSDQGEHYEQYF. CDR3 DNA: TGTGCCAGCAGCGACCAGGGAGAGCACTACGAGCAGTACTTC.

This rearrangement joins TRBV28 to TRBJ2-2, with 11 nucleotides matching TRBD2. J lost 6 bases, V lost 5 bases, and 8 bases had no gene match. In germline, CDR1 is MDHEN, CDR2 SYDVKM. This CDR3 has 16 residues. This CDR3 reads CASSLLAGDGSGELFF. CDR3 DNA: TGTGCCAGCAGTCTACTAGCGGGAGATGGGTCCGGGGAGCTGTTTTTT.

This chain links TRBV4-1 with TRBJ1-1; 8 nucleotides align to TRBD1. This CDR3 is built from 17 residues. Looked up from germline, CDR1 is MGHRA and CDR2 is YSYEKL. The ends lost 5 bases at V and 3 bases at J; junction bases unmatched: 14. CDR3 region: CASSSLPPGQADTEAFF. CDR3 coding DNA: TGCGCCAGCAGCTCTCTTCCGCCGGGACAGGCTGACACTGAAGCTTTCTTT.

J is TRBJ1-3 and V is TRBV5-1; D gene uncertain. From germline, CDR1 is SGHRS and CDR2 YFSETQ. Trimming pared 7 bases from V and 3 bases from J, leaving 17 bases between. The CDR3 has 15 amino acids. In DNA form, the CDR3 reads TGCGCCAGCGCAATAGATAGAAACATTGGAAACACCATATATTTT. This encodes CASAIDRNIGNTIYF.

V and J are TRBV15 and TRBJ2-1; 10 bases agree with TRBD1. The CDR3 sequence is 15 residues long. After removal of 1 base from V and 14 bases from J, the junction contained 11 bases not matched to a gene. The germline CDR1 and CDR2 sequences are LNHNV and YYDKDF (reference sequence). The DNA for the CDR3 is TGTGCCACCAGCAGAGCTGGGACAGGGGAGTTCAGTGAGTTCTTC. It translates to CATSRAGTGEFSEFF.

The gene calls are TRBV7-2 and TRBJ2-1, with no clear D. V lost 2 bases to trimming and J lost 1 base, with 12 bases between them. Germline lookup yields CDR1 SGHTA and CDR2 FQGNSA. The CDR3 is made up of 16 amino acids. The CDR3 region is CASSLSPGASYNEQFF. CDR3 sequence (DNA): TGTGCCAGCAGCTTATCCCCGGGTGCTTCCTACAATGAGCAGTTCTTC.

V gene TRBV11-2 combines with J gene TRBJ1-5; maybe TRBD1 (6 bases). Trimming took off 5 bases at V and 2 bases at J, with 16 bases between the two ends. CDR3 size: 16 residues. Germline CDR1 reads SGHAT; CDR2 reads FQNNGV. In DNA form, the CDR3 reads TGTGCCAGCAGCCAACTGGCCGGGGGGCGCAATCAGCCCCAGCATTTT. Protein sequence: CASSQLAGGRNQPQHF.

V usage is TRBV7-9 and J usage is TRBJ2-3; 9 bases match TRBD2. This CDR3 spans 15 amino acids. The germline CDR1 and CDR2 sequences are SEHNR and FQNEAQ (reference sequence). V shed 6 bases and J 5 bases; nucleotides not matched to a gene: 9. The CDR3 is CASRHSGGPGDTQYF. CDR3 coding DNA: TGTGCCAGCAGACATAGCGGGGGCCCGGGAGATACGCAGTATTTT. Full variable domain (missing parts from reference TRBV7-9 and TRBJ2-3): DTGVSQNPRHKITKRGQNVTFRCDPISEHNRLYWYRQTLGQGPEFLTYFQNEAQLEKSRLLSDRFSAERPKGSFSTLEIQRTEQGDSAMYLCASRHSGGPGDTQYFGPGTRLTVL.

The CDR3 protein is CASSFAVSYEQYF. The CDR3 DNA follows: TGTGCCAGCAGCTTTGCAGTCTCCTACGAGCAGTACTTC. The chain is built from TRBV11-2 and TRBJ2-7; D not certain. Germline values: CDR1 SGHAT, CDR2 FQNNGV. This CDR3 comprises 13 residues. V was clipped by 3 bases and J by 0 bases, with 6 bases between them.

Only one count was recorded for this clone. One end of the junction varies from germline; a read error may be responsible. The V call is TRBV30, the J call TRBJ1-1, with 9 bases matching TRBD1. The length of the CDR3 is 15 residues. The V gene's germline CDR1 is GTSNPN and CDR2 SVGIG (reference sequence). CDR3 region: CAWSPGTGMNPEAFF. CDR3 coding DNA: TGTGCCTGGAGTCCGGGGACAGGGATGAACCCTGAAGCTTTCTTT.

The count of this clone is one. The chain employs TRBV7-7 and TRBJ1-1, with 7 bases identical to TRBD1. The CDR3 length is 13 residues. Germline V gene sequence: CDR1 SSHAT, CDR2 FNYEAQ (reference sequence). After removal of 1 base from V and 6 bases from J, the junction contained 2 bases not matched to a gene. The CDR3 reads CASSLDRGAEAFF. The CDR3 DNA is TGTGCCAGCAGCTTAGACAGGGGCGCTGAAGCTTTCTTT.

The chain is built from TRBV7-9 and TRBJ2-7; the match to TRBD1 covers 7 bases. Germline CDR1 SEHNR, CDR2 FQNEAQ (reference sequence). J lost 3 bases, V lost 1 base, and 0 bases had no gene match. This CDR3 comprises 13 residues. The CDR3 protein is CASSLGDSYEQYF. Here the CDR3 DNA reads TGTGCCAGCAGCTTAGGGGACAGCTACGAGCAGTACTTC.

This clone was detected only a few times. The chain couples TRBV4-3 to TRBJ2-3; D not certain. CDR1 is LGHNA and CDR2 is YSLEER in the germline V gene. The CDR3 runs 16 residues. V lost 0 bases to trimming and J lost 0 bases, with 10 bases between them. The CDR3 DNA sequence: TGCGCCAGCAGCCAAGATCGATCCCCTAGCACAGATACGCAGTATTTT. It specifies CASSQDRSPSTDTQYF.

The chain combines TRBV2 with TRBJ1-4, with D possibly TRBD1 on 6 matching bases. Deletions cut 6 bases from V and 0 bases from J, with 14 bases between. From germline, CDR1 is SNHLY and CDR2 FYNNEI. The CDR3 is 16 amino acids. CDR3 sequence (DNA): TGTGCCAGCAGCTCGAGACAGGCGGCAACTAATGAAAAACTGTTTTTT. Amino acids: CASSSRQAATNEKLFF. The entire variable domain, with the rest obtained from reference TRBV2 and TRBJ1-4, is as follows: EPEVTQTPSHQVTQMGQEVILRCVPISNHLYFYWYRQILGQKVEFLVSFYNNEISEKSEIFDDQFSVERPDGSNFTLKIRSTKLEDSAMYFCASSSRQAATNEKLFFGSGTQLSVL.

The V call is TRBV28, the J call TRBJ2-7, with 7 positions matching TRBD2. Germline V gene lookup returns CDR1 MDHEN and CDR2 SYDVKM. This CDR3 has 15 amino acids. V lost 3 bases, J lost 6 bases, and 11 bases stayed unmatched. The CDR3 sequence: CASSFLGLDPFEQYF. The CDR3 region has the DNA TGTGCCAGCAGTTTCCTTGGACTAGACCCCTTCGAGCAGTACTTC.

The chain couples TRBV30 to TRBJ2-3; the D is unclear. Germline loops: CDR1 GTSNPN, CDR2 SVGIG (reference sequence). The CDR3 is 11 amino acids. The V and J ends lost 2 bases and 5 bases respectively, with 5 bases between them. In nucleotides, the CDR3 is TGTGCCTGGAGTTTCCAAGATACGCAGTATTTT. The encoded protein is CAWSFQDTQYF.

The genes are TRBV7-2 and TRBJ1-5; 9 bases match TRBD1. CDR3 length: 15 residues. Germline V gives CDR1 SGHTA, CDR2 FQGNSA. Losses at the gene ends were 5 bases for V and 5 bases for J; bases not matched to a gene: 7. The CDR3 DNA reads as TGTGCCAGCAGCCTTACAGGGGGCAGGGATCAGCCCCAGCATTTT. Protein product: CASSLTGGRDQPQHF.

In its sample, this clone was seen a few times. The J gene is TRBJ2-4, the V gene TRBV20-1; D possibly corresponds to TRBD2 (6 bases). V shed 6 bases and J shed 10 bases, with 13 bases lying between them. The CDR3 totals 11 residues. Germline-derived CDR1 and CDR2 are DFQATT and SNEGSKA (reference sequence). The CDR3 bases are TGCAGTGCGCGGGACCCGACGATTCAGTACTTC. Its translation: CSARDPTIQYF.

Of note for this clone: The sample holds other DNA sequences that translate to the same CDR3. V is TRBV5-1 and J is TRBJ1-4; D not resolved. The V gene's germline CDR1 is SGHRS and CDR2 YFSETQ. CDR3 length: 15 residues. V was clipped by 4 bases and J by 0 bases, with 10 bases between them. The CDR3 DNA sequence: TGCGCCAGCAGCCCCGGTTTGGCAACTAATGAAAAACTGTTTTTT. This encodes CASSPGLATNEKLFF.

This clone was detected once. This CDR3 is CASGQIGQYEQYF. In nucleotides, the CDR3 is TGTGCCAGCGGGCAAATCGGACAGTACGAGCAGTACTTC. V usage is TRBV28 and J usage is TRBJ2-7; tentative D call: TRBD1 (6 bases). Germline V gives CDR1 MDHEN, CDR2 SYDVKM. The CDR3 is made up of 13 amino acids. Trimming took 8 bases from V and 4 from J, leaving 15 bases between them.

The CDR3 coding sequence is TGTGCCAGCAGCCCAGTCCCGGGGCTAACTAACTATGGCTACACCTTC. Protein product: CASSPVPGLTNYGYTF. V gene TRBV5-6 combines with J gene TRBJ1-2; D is perhaps TRBD1 (5 bases). This CDR3 is 16 amino acids long. Trimming stripped 4 bases from V and 0 bases from J, with 16 bases between. In germline, CDR1 is SGHDT, CDR2 YYEEEE.

The chain employs TRBV4-3 and TRBJ1-6, with a possible D match to TRBD1 (6 bases). The germline gives CDR1 LGHNA, CDR2 YSLEER. Deletions cut 0 bases from V and 10 bases from J, with 13 bases between. The CDR3 runs to 15 residues. This CDR3 reads CASSQDPQGLSPLHF. The DNA for the CDR3 is TGCGCCAGCAGCCAAGACCCGCAGGGGTTATCACCCCTCCACTTT.

The chain combines TRBV6-5 with TRBJ1-2, with 8 bases that match TRBD1. After removal of 7 bases from V and 5 bases from J, the junction contained 9 bases not matched to a gene. Germline V gives CDR1 MNHEY, CDR2 SVGAGI. This CDR3 has 14 amino acids. The CDR3 reads CASTPRTGRYGYTF. CDR3 bases: TGTGCCAGCACCCCTAGGACAGGGAGGTATGGCTACACCTTC.

The chain is built from TRBV18 and TRBJ1-5; 8 bases agree with TRBD1. The junction had 7 bases not matched to a gene; V was cut back by 6 bases and J by 3 bases. The CDR3 has 15 residues. Per germline, CDR1 KGHSH and CDR2 LQKENI. The CDR3 nucleotides are TGTGCCAGCTCGGACGGACAGGGCGCCAATCAGCCCCAGCATTTT. The encoded protein is CASSDGQGANQPQHF.